A selection of T cell receptor beta chains follows, all from one sample in a study of tumor and adjacent non-tumor tissue in lung cancer. TCRdb itself ran the multiplex PCR reads through MiXCR, one entry per CDR3 protein. This table holds some 97,000 distinct CDR3 sequences, 65% found once. Sequencing was done on a sample of distant non-tumor lung tissue. The receptors stem from a man under 40 with non-small cell lung cancer. CDR3s include the opening cysteine and the closing phenylalanine or tryptophan. D genes are given only for firm matches. Size is stated for part of the rows, as once, few or many counts, or as a class when the clone is expanded.

V	D	size	J	CDR3	DNA
TRBV11-2	TRBD2	NA	TRBJ2-3	CASNPSGAGTHTQYF	TGTGCCAGCAACCCAAGCGGGGCCGGCACACATACGCAGTATTTT
TRBV7-3	TRBD1	few	TRBJ2-6	CASSLQGRSGANVLTF	TGTGCCAGCAGCCTACAGGGGCGCTCTGGGGCCAACGTCCTGACTTTC
TRBV5-1	NA	NA	TRBJ2-3	CASSYSPPNTQYF	TGCGCCAGCAGCTATAGCCCGCCAAATACGCAGTACTTT
TRBV12-3/TRBV12-4	NA	NA	TRBJ1-4	CASSLDTGEKLFF	TGTGCTAGCAGTTTAGACACGGGGGAAAAACTGTTTTTT
TRBV20-1	TRBD2	NA	TRBJ2-1	CSASSGRTSYNEQFF	TGCAGTGCGTCAAGCGGGAGGACCTCCTACAATGAGCAGTTCTTC
TRBV6-2/TRBV6-3	TRBD1	many	TRBJ1-2	CASRRDRLYGYTF	TGTGCCAGCAGGCGGGACAGACTCTATGGCTACACCTTC
TRBV2	NA	NA	TRBJ2-7	CASSTQGTEQYF	TGTGCCAGCAGTACGCAGGGGACCGAGCAGTACTTC
TRBV11-2	TRBD2	NA	TRBJ2-1	CASSLALAGGNEQFF	TGTGCCAGCAGCCTCGCACTAGCGGGGGGGAATGAGCAGTTCTTC
TRBV11-1	TRBD1	NA	TRBJ1-6	CASSPHDDRGSDSPLHF	TGTGCCAGCAGCCCCCATGATGACAGGGGTTCTGATTCACCCCTCCACTTT
TRBV6-5	TRBD2	NA	TRBJ2-5	CASSYQVGTSGRETQYF	TGTGCCAGCAGTTACCAAGTGGGGACTAGTGGAAGGGAGACCCAGTACTTC
TRBV29-1	NA	NA	TRBJ2-3	CSVEGLSRSSTDTQNF	TGCAGCGTTGAAGGTCTTAGCAGATCAAGCACAGATACGCAAAATTTT
TRBV10-2	NA	many	TRBJ2-2	CASSESRQYTGELFF	TGCGCCAGCAGTGAGTCTCGACAATACACCGGGGAGCTGTTTTTT
TRBV6-2/TRBV6-3	TRBD1	NA	TRBJ1-6	CASQPTGDNSPLHF	TGTGCCAGCCAACCGACAGGGGATAATTCACCTCTCCACTTT
TRBV20-1	TRBD1	many	TRBJ1-6	CSARQGSSPLHF	TGCAGTGCTCGACAGGGAAGTTCACCCCTCCACTTT
TRBV12-3/TRBV12-4	TRBD1	once	TRBJ1-2	CISSFRAGQGAYGYTF	TGTATCAGCAGTTTCCGCGCGGGACAGGGGGCTTATGGCTACACCTTC
TRBV6-5	NA	NA	TRBJ2-5	CASSYDGSMETQYF	TGTGCCAGCAGTTACGACGGCAGTATGGAGACCCAATACTTC
TRBV6-2/TRBV6-3	TRBD1	NA	TRBJ2-1	CTSSYSGTGIFNKQFF	TGTACGAGCAGTTACTCCGGGACAGGGATTTTCAATAAGCAGTTCTTC
TRBV10-1	TRBD2	NA	TRBJ2-2	CASSETSGRSGELSF	TGCGCAAGCAGTGAGACTAGCGGGCGTTCCGGGGAGCTGTCTTTT
TRBV10-3	NA	NA	TRBJ2-7	CAISEGQGLAQYF	TGTGCCATTAGTGAGGGTCAGGGGCTGGCGCAGTACTTC
TRBV12-3/TRBV12-4	NA	many	TRBJ1-5	CASSFSGSNQPQHF	TGTGCCAGCAGTTTTTCCGGAAGCAATCAGCCCCAGCATTTT
TRBV6-4	NA	NA	TRBJ2-2	CASSAGDTGELFF	TGTGCCAGCAGTGCGGGAGACACCGGGGAGCTGTTTTTT
TRBV20-1	NA	NA	TRBJ2-5	CSASLEAQNF	TGCAGTGCCAGTCTGGAGGCCCAGAACTTC
TRBV6-5	NA	NA	TRBJ2-7	CAGSYGGNTYVQYF	TGTGCCGGCAGTTACGGCGGGAACACTTACGTGCAGTACTTC
TRBV4-3	NA	NA	TRBJ2-7	CAGSPAHRSNEQYF	TGCGCTGGCAGCCCCGCCCACAGGTCCAACGAGCAGTACTTC
TRBV10-3	NA	once	TRBJ2-2	CVINVLAGGTGELFF	TGTGTCATCAATGTGCTGGCGGGTGGCACCGGGGAGCTGTTTTTT
TRBV20-1	NA	NA	TRBJ1-1	CSASADSRNAEAFF	TGCAGTGCTAGCGCGGACAGTAGGAACGCTGAAGCTTTCTTT
TRBV11-2	TRBD1	NA	TRBJ2-2	CASSLGQGDTGELFF	TGTGCCAGCAGCTTAGGACAGGGGGACACTGGGGAGCTGTTTTTT
TRBV5-1	NA	NA	TRBJ1-1	CASSLRMLGDTEALF	TGCGCCAGCAGCTTAAGGATGCTGGGCGACACTGAAGCTTTATTT
TRBV20-1	NA	NA	TRBJ2-7	CSASPLWAEQYF	TGCAGTGCTAGCCCGCTATGGGCCGAGCAGTACTTC
TRBV20-1	TRBD1	NA	TRBJ2-1	CSARGDRGSYNKQFF	TGCAGTGCTAGAGGTGACAGGGGCTCCTACAATAAGCAGTTCTTC
TRBV5-1	TRBD1	NA	TRBJ2-7	CAISLTGWSEQYF	TGCGCCATCAGCTTGACAGGGTGGTCCGAGCAGTACTTC
TRBV6-2/TRBV6-3	NA	many	TRBJ2-7	CASSYRRARYEQYF	TGTGCCAGCAGTTACCGCCGGGCGAGGTACGAGCAGTACTTC
TRBV12-3/TRBV12-4	NA	NA	TRBJ2-7	CASSLGLPPYEKYF	TGTGCAAGCAGTTTGGGGCTGCCACCCTACGAGAAGTACTTC
TRBV20-1	NA	many	TRBJ2-2	CSAKEELYTGELFF	TGCAGTGCTAAGGAGGAGTTGTACACCGGGGAGCTGTTTTTT
TRBV10-1	TRBD1	many	TRBJ2-7	CASSLTGDEQYF	TGCGCCAGCAGTCTTACAGGGGACGAGCAGTACTTC
TRBV7-8	NA	NA	TRBJ1-1	CACSFARADTEAFF	TGTGCCTGCAGCTTTGCCAGGGCGGACACTGAAGCTTTCTTT
TRBV11-2	NA	NA	TRBJ2-7	CASSLGILYEQYF	TGTGCTAGCAGCTTAGGAATCCTCTACGAGCAGTACTTC
TRBV19	NA	NA	TRBJ2-7	CASQDRSYEQYF	TGTGCCAGTCAGGACCGCTCCTACGAGCAGTACTTC
TRBV10-3	NA	NA	TRBJ2-7	CAISGSDGKAYEHYF	TGTGCCATCAGTGGGTCGGATGGGAAGGCCTACGAGCATTACTTC
TRBV20-1	NA	many	TRBJ1-5	CSARDSGTPDQHF	TGCAGTGCTAGAGATTCTGGGACTCCAGACCAGCATTTT
TRBV11-2	NA	NA	TRBJ2-3	CASSLRWVTGTHYF	TGTGCCAGCAGCTTAAGATGGGTCACAGGTACGCACTATTTT
TRBV6-5	NA	few	TRBJ1-1	CASSYLGGHAEAFF	TGTGCCAGCAGTTACCTTGGGGGGCACGCTGAAGCTTTCTTT
TRBV5-6	TRBD1	many	TRBJ2-7	CASSWGKGQGVAEQYF	TGTGCCAGCAGCTGGGGAAAGGGACAGGGGGTCGCCGAGCAGTACTTC